The text below deals with one TCR beta chain. The sample comes from a study of blood T cell repertoires in COVID-19. Study summary: Sample material is recorded as cDNA or gDNA derived from T cells, B-cell-depleted T cells, or PBMCs.

In Seattle, patients joined the study during active infection and were tracked longitudinally. This CDR3 comprises 18 residues. Germline V gives CDR1 KGHSH, CDR2 LQKENI. V trimming: 4 bases; J trimming: 5 bases; junction bases outside the gene matches: 10. Methods used by the authors: The authors estimated nucleated cell counts from reference gene primer amplification. The protocol was immunoSEQ multiplex PCR, while the TCRdb copy is restricted to in-frame clones and leaves out a portion. V and J calls plus clone size are reproduced from that table; the DNA served to infer D and trimming. The sample records about 94,000 clones, nearly 80% being singletons.

Sequenced sample: peripheral blood. The genes are TRBV18 and TRBJ2-1, with 14 bases aligning to TRBD2. This TCR was recovered from a man in his 70s with COVID-19, enrolled during active disease. CDR3 DNA: TGTGCCAGCTCACAGGGACTAGCGGGGGCCAGCAAGGACAATGAGCAGTTCTTC. Amino acid sequence: CASSQGLAGASKDNEQFF.